The text below deals with one T cell receptor (beta chain). Other DNA variants within this sample encode the same CDR3. This sample was included in a study of blood T cell repertoires in COVID-19. Study-wide background: PBMCs, B-cell-depleted T cells, or T cells were the source of the cDNA or gDNA that made up the material.

As handled by the study authors: Researchers report that nucleated cell counts were estimated from reference gene primer amplification. The assay was immunoSEQ multiplex PCR, and TCRdb's table has in-frame clones only and misses some. The V and J calls and clone size are taken from that table; D and trimming were inferred from the DNA. Of fewer than 15,000 clones in the sample, more than 70% were seen once. The CDR3 sequence is 14 residues long. The germline V gene has CDR1 LGHDT and CDR2 YNNKEL (reference sequence). V lost 0 bases and J 0 bases, leaving 6 bases between the germline ends. The clonotype was recovered from a human donor in a cohort sampled during active COVID-19. The rearrangement joins TRBV3-1 (or the pseudogene TRBV3-2) to TRBJ2-7, with unresolved D. What was sequenced was peripheral blood. The CDR3 nucleotides read TGTGCCAGCAGCCAAGACAGGTTCTCCTACGAGCAGTACTTC. Its translation is CASSQDRFSYEQYF.